This T cell receptor (beta chain) was found in a study of T cell repertoires in cytomegalovirus infection. Study-wide background: Selected CMV epitopes included recently identified HLA-C-restricted ones as well as well-studied HLA-B-restricted ones. Indicated by public TCR beta signatures were CMV infection and matching HLA type. Study-wide findings and caveats: Carriage of CMV together with the relevant HLA was identifiable through cumulative public TCR beta family frequency. The study found HLA-C-restricted CMV-specific TCR beta clonotypes dominating the ex vivo response.

TCRdb reprocessed the reads with MiXCR, giving one entry per CDR3 protein. The table includes 310,000 or so distinct CDR3 sequences, more than 20% detected once. The J segment lost 4 bases and the V segment lost 4 bases, leaving 9 bases of the junction unmatched. There are 16 residues in the CDR3. In germline, CDR1 is LNHDA, CDR2 SQIVND (reference sequence). Comment on this clonotype: Its antigen remains unidentified.

V and J are TRBV19 and TRBJ2-3, with TRBD1 matching 9 bases. The sequence was obtained from a human donor in good health (CMV status not recorded). Some clones in this sample may be carry-over from other donors' samples. Sequencing was performed on cultured PBMCs, taken from culture after CMV antigen stimulation. The CDR3 nucleotides read TGTGCCAGTAGTAATCAGAGGACAGGGGTTGCAGATACGCAGTATTTT. This encodes CASSNQRTGVADTQYF.